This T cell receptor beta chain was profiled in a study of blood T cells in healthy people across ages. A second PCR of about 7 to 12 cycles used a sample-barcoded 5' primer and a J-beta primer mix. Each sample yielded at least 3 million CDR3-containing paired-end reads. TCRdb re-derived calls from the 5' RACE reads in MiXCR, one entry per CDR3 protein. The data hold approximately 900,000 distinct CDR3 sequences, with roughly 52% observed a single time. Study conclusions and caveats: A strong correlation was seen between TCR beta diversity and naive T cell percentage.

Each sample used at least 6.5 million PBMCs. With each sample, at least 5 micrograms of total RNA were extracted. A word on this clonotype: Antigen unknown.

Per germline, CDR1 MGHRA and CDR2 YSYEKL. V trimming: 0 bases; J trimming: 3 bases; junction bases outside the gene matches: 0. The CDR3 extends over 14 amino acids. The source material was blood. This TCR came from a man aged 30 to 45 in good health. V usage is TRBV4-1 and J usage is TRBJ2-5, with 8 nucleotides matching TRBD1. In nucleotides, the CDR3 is TGCGCCAGCAGCCAAGAGGACAGGGAAGAGACCCAGTACTTC. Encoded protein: CASSQEDREETQYF.